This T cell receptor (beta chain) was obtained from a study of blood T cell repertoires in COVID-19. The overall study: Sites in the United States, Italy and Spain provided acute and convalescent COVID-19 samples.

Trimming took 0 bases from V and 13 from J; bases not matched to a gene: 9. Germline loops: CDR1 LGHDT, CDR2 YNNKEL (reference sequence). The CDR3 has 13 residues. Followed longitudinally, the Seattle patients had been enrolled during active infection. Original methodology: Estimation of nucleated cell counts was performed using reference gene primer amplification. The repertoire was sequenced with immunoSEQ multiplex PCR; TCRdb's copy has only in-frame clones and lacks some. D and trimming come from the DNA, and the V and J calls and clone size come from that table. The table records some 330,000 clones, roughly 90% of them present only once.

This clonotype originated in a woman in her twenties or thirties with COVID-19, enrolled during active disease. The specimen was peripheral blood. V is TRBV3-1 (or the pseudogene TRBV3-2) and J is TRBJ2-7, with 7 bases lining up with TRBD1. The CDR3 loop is CASSQDRMGQCYF. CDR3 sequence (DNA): TGTGCCAGCAGCCAAGATCGTATGGGACAGTGCTACTTC.